This T cell receptor beta chain was identified in a study of identical twins. General observations from the study: Out-of-frame alpha sequences shared by twins showed excess low generation probability.

This clonotype was counted at least ten times. Its target is not known. Germline V gives CDR1 SGHRS, CDR2 YFSETQ. V dropped 2 bases and J dropped 4; count of bases not matched to a gene: 6. This CDR3 region has 15 residues. In TCRdb, the 5' RACE reads were re-called with MiXCR into one record per CDR3 protein. The data show approximately 350,000 distinct CDR3 sequences, with approximately 13% seen just once and approximately 7.6% held by the top ten. This same sample was also part of a study on yellow fever vaccine responses in identical twins.

The sample consisted of CD8+ T cells sorted from blood. This TCR came from a woman under 30 in good health. The J gene is TRBJ2-3, the V gene TRBV5-1; TRBD2 matches 8 bases. CDR3 in DNA: TGCGCCAGCAGCTTACGGGGGGGCGTTCCAGATACGCAGTATTTT. Its protein is CASSLRGGVPDTQYF.